Shown below are 31 T cell receptor beta chains from a single sample sequenced in a study of naive CD8 T cells in extremely preterm neonates. Libraries were prepared by immunoSEQ multiplex PCR; TCRdb keeps only in-frame clonotypes and omits some of them. The sample lists around 5,000 clones; about 97% were seen once. Deliveries were elective term cesareans at roughly 35-43 weeks, with no labor or membrane rupture. The specimen sequenced was naive CD8+ T cells from cord blood. Receptor source: a newborn in good health.

The chain combines TRBV9 with TRBJ2-5; 8 bases fit TRBD2. Germline V gene sequence: CDR1 SGDLS, CDR2 YYNGEE. This CDR3 is built from 14 residues. With 4 bases clipped from V and 3 bases from J, the junction kept 5 bases outside the gene matches. The CDR3 reads CASSSAGAEETQYF. The CDR3 DNA follows: TGTGCCAGCAGCTCAGCGGGGGCCGAAGAGACCCAGTACTTC.

The chain recombines TRBV5-6 with TRBJ1-2; D might be TRBD1 (6 bases). Deletions cut 0 bases from V and 3 bases from J, with 9 bases between. The CDR3 runs to 14 residues. Germline CDR1 reads SGHDT; CDR2 reads YYEEEE. The CDR3 region has the DNA TGTGCCAGCAGCTTGGGACAGGCGGACTATGGCTACACCTTC. Translated: CASSLGQADYGYTF. Using reference TRBV5-6 and TRBJ1-2 for the parts outside the CDR3, the full variable domain is DAGVTQSPTHLIKTRGQQVTLRCSPKSGHDTVSWYQQALGQGPQFIFQYYEEEERQRGNFPDRFSGHQFPNYSSELNVNALLLGDSALYLCASSLGQADYGYTFGSGTRLTVV.

This sequence joins TRBV10-2 and TRBJ2-1, with 7 nucleotides matching TRBD1. Germline values: CDR1 WSHSY, CDR2 SAAADI. The CDR3 loop spans 15 amino acids. The V segment lost 0 bases and the J segment 3 bases; nucleotides outside the gene matches: 2. The CDR3 sequence is CASSESAGGYNEQFF. The CDR3, as DNA: TGCGCCAGCAGTGAGTCGGCAGGGGGCTACAATGAGCAGTTCTTC.

The chain employs TRBV7-7 and TRBJ1-2; unclear D gene. The germline gives CDR1 SSHAT, CDR2 FNYEAQ (reference sequence). The CDR3 length is 17 residues. Trimming stripped 5 bases from V and 4 bases from J, with 23 bases between. The CDR3 DNA sequence: TGTGCCAGCAGCGCCGCGGGTAAGTGCCGAAAGATCTATGGCTACACCTTC. Translation gives CASSAAGKCRKIYGYTF.

This clone showed up just once. The chain's CDR3 is CASSYSGRPNTGELFF. The CDR3 DNA is TGTGCCAGCAGTTACTCGGGGCGCCCGAACACCGGGGAGCTGTTTTTT. The chain combines TRBV6-5 with TRBJ2-2; tentatively, D is TRBD1 (5 bases). V gave up 0 bases and J gave up 0 bases, with 8 bases separating them. Germline V gene lookup returns CDR1 MNHEY and CDR2 SVGAGI. The CDR3 has 16 residues.

The CDR3 bases are TGTGCCAGCAGCCCCTCGGACAGGGACTATGGCTACACCTTC. Translating it yields CASSPSDRDYGYTF. This rearrangement joins TRBV7-9 to TRBJ1-2; 8 bases align to TRBD1. The CDR3 has 14 residues. The junction had 5 bases not matched to a gene; V was cut back by 5 bases and J by 3 bases. Germline-derived CDR1 and CDR2 are SEHNR and FQNEAQ (reference sequence).

The chain recombines TRBV4-1 with TRBJ1-4, with D unclear. Trimming removed 0 bases at V and 6 bases at J, with 2 bases between. From germline, CDR1 is MGHRA and CDR2 YSYEKL. This CDR3 is 12 amino acids long. CDR3: CASSQDDEKLFF. The CDR3 DNA reads as TGCGCCAGCAGCCAAGACGATGAAAAACTGTTTTTT.

This chain joins TRBV5-6 and TRBJ2-2; perhaps TRBD2 as D (5 bases). CDR3 length equals 16 residues. In germline, CDR1 is SGHDT, CDR2 YYEEEE. V lost 0 bases and J 5 bases, leaving 14 bases between the germline ends. CDR3 residues: CASSLAGDNWTGELFF. The CDR3 bases are TGTGCCAGCAGCTTGGCCGGGGATAATTGGACCGGGGAGCTGTTTTTT.

The chain uses TRBV19 and TRBJ1-5; the match to TRBD1 covers 8 bases. The CDR3 is 11 amino acids. CDR1 and CDR2 from the germline V gene are LNHDA and SQIVND (reference sequence). J was trimmed by 9 bases and V by 7 bases; bases with no gene match: 2. CDR3 sequence reads: CASTGTGPQHF. The DNA for the CDR3 is TGTGCCAGTACCGGGACAGGGCCCCAGCATTTT.

The chain is built from TRBV20-1 and TRBJ2-7, with unresolved D. V was trimmed by 5 bases and J by 2 bases, leaving 7 bases between them. The CDR3 sequence is 11 residues long. The V gene's germline CDR1 is DFQATT and CDR2 SNEGSKA (reference sequence). CDR3 protein: CSAPRAYEQYF. For the CDR3, the DNA is TGCAGTGCTCCCCGCGCCTACGAGCAGTACTTC.

This clone was seen just once. The V gene is TRBV5-4, the J gene TRBJ2-1; 7 bases are a match to TRBD1. Losses at the gene ends were 0 bases for V and 0 bases for J; bases not matched to a gene: 0. Germline CDR1 reads SGHNT; CDR2 reads YYREEE (reference sequence). This CDR3 is built from 15 residues. This chain's CDR3 is CASSLGDSSYNEQFF. CDR3 DNA: TGTGCCAGCAGCTTGGGGGACAGCTCCTACAATGAGCAGTTCTTC.

The gene calls are TRBV4-3 and TRBJ2-3; D perhaps matches TRBD1 (5 bases). Germline lookup yields CDR1 LGHNA and CDR2 YSLEER. V was shortened by 4 bases and J by 1 base, with 12 bases between the two germline ends. The CDR3 covers 15 residues. CDR3 loop: CASSPQGPGTDTQYF. Here the CDR3 DNA reads TGCGCCAGCAGCCCCCAGGGTCCTGGCACAGATACGCAGTATTTT.

This clone occurred once. The chain is built from TRBV4-3 and TRBJ2-3, with D possibly being TRBD1 (5 bases). There are 15 residues in the CDR3. CDR1 and CDR2 (germline): LGHNA, YSLEER. With 1 base removed from V and 2 bases from J, the gap between germline ends came to 10 bases. CDR3 region: CASSQVGVFTDTQYF. The CDR3 nucleotides read TGCGCCAGCAGCCAAGTAGGGGTTTTCACAGATACGCAGTATTTT.

The CDR3 loop is CASRKDRGGTTDTQYF. CDR3 nucleotides: TGTGCCAGCAGAAAGGACAGGGGAGGCACCACAGATACGCAGTATTTT. The V gene is TRBV2, the J gene TRBJ2-3, with 9 bases aligning to TRBD1. Germline V gene data show CDR1 as SNHLY and CDR2 as FYNNEI. This CDR3 has 16 amino acids. The junction had 9 bases not matched to a gene; V was cut back by 6 bases and J by 2 bases.

The chain recombines TRBV28 with TRBJ2-7; D gene unclear. Deletions cut 2 bases from V and 4 bases from J, with 9 bases between. There are 13 residues in the CDR3. The germline V gene has CDR1 MDHEN and CDR2 SYDVKM. CDR3: CASSLAAAYEQYF. In nucleotides, the CDR3 is TGTGCCAGCAGTTTAGCGGCAGCTTACGAGCAGTACTTC.

The genes are TRBV6-5 and TRBJ2-1; a possible D gene is TRBD2 (7 bases). V lost 2 bases to trimming and J lost 9 bases, with 11 bases between them. The germline gives CDR1 MNHEY, CDR2 SVGAGI. The CDR3 totals 13 residues. CDR3 in amino acids: CASSYRGASEQFF. As DNA, the CDR3 is TGTGCCAGCAGTTACCGGGGGGCAAGTGAGCAGTTCTTC.

The gene calls are TRBV11-2 and TRBJ1-2, with TRBD1 matching over 12 bases. V was pared by 11 bases and J by 4 bases, with 14 bases of the junction left unmatched. Germline assignment: CDR1 SGHAT and CDR2 FQNNGV. There are 16 residues in the CDR3. The DNA of the CDR3 is TGTGCCGCTAGCGCCGGGACAGGGGGCCTAATCTATGGCTACACCTTC. It translates to CAASAGTGGLIYGYTF. The complete variable domain, with remaining parts taken from reference TRBV11-2 and TRBJ1-2, reads EAGVAQSPRYKIIEKRQSVAFWCNPISGHATLYWYQQILGQGPKLLIQFQNNGVVDDSQLPKDRFSAERLKGVDSTLKIQPAKLEDSAVYLCAASAGTGGLIYGYTFGSGTRLTVV.

J is TRBJ1-1 and V is TRBV11-2; D gene unclear. The germline CDR1 and CDR2 sequences are SGHAT and FQNNGV. The CDR3 extends over 13 amino acids. V was shortened by 0 bases and J by 2 bases, with 4 bases between the two germline ends. CDR3 residues: CASSLDSNTEAFF. The CDR3 DNA reads as TGTGCCAGCAGCTTAGACAGTAACACTGAAGCTTTCTTT.

V and J are TRBV7-8 and TRBJ1-2, with D perhaps TRBD1 (6 bases). V lost 1 base and J 4 bases, leaving 19 bases between the germline ends. There are 17 residues in the CDR3. Germline CDR1 SGHVS, CDR2 FQNEAQ. CDR3 sequence (DNA): TGTGCCAGCAGCTTAGTTATCCCGGACAGAGAACTCTATGGCTACACCTTC. Protein sequence: CASSLVIPDRELYGYTF.

Remarks on this clone: The germline gene is not matched at one end of the junction; a read error may be the cause. The rearrangement joins TRBV4-3 to TRBJ1-4; D is unclear. Germline V gives CDR1 LGHNA, CDR2 YSLEER. CDR3 length: 16 residues. The CDR3 protein is CASSQGRSTTNEKLFF. CDR3 DNA sequence: TGCGCCAGCAGTCAAGGAAGAAGCACAACTAATGAAAAACTGTTTTTT.

The chain uses TRBV2 and TRBJ2-7; TRBD2 agrees at 9 bases. CDR3 length: 16 amino acids. The junction had 8 bases not matched to a gene; V was cut back by 2 bases and J by 3 bases. Germline V CDR1 and CDR2: SNHLY, FYNNEI. CDR3 DNA sequence: TGTGCCAGCAGTGAAAGGCCTAGCGGGGCCCTCTACGAGCAGTACTTC. This sequence encodes CASSERPSGALYEQYF.

The chain links TRBV4-2 to TRBJ2-7, with D perhaps matching TRBD1 (5 bases). Germline CDR1 reads LGHNA; CDR2 reads YNFKEQ. The CDR3 is 15 residues long. The V and J ends lost 1 base and 5 bases respectively, with 15 bases between them. The CDR3 here is CASSQVAKGRNEQYF. CDR3 nucleotide sequence: TGTGCCAGCAGCCAAGTCGCGAAGGGGCGGAACGAGCAGTACTTC.

The chain couples TRBV19 to TRBJ2-1, with 7 nucleotides matching TRBD2. The V gene's germline CDR1 is LNHDA and CDR2 SQIVND (reference sequence). V lost 5 bases and J lost 0; bases outside the gene matches: 7. This CDR3 has 16 residues. The CDR3 loop reads CASSPTKRGSYNEQFF. The CDR3 coding sequence is TGTGCCAGTAGTCCGACTAAGCGGGGCTCCTACAATGAGCAGTTCTTC.

V gene TRBV6-5 combines with J gene TRBJ2-3; D gene unclear. The V and J ends lost 4 bases and 4 bases respectively, with 6 bases between them. The CDR3 covers 12 residues. Germline CDR1 reads MNHEY; CDR2 reads SVGAGI. The DNA for the CDR3 is TGTGCCAGCAGTTCCGACTCAGATACGCAGTATTTT. It is translated as CASSSDSDTQYF.

The chain links TRBV5-1 to TRBJ2-2, with a tentative D call TRBD2 (6 bases). Germline CDR1 reads SGHRS; CDR2 reads YFSETQ. The CDR3 is made up of 15 amino acids. V lost 0 bases to trimming and J lost 4 bases, with 10 bases between them. The CDR3 nucleotides are TGCGCCAGCAGCTTGGTGGGACTGGGCACCGGGGAGCTGTTTTTT. This encodes CASSLVGLGTGELFF.

The chain is built from TRBV4-3 and TRBJ2-3; 10 nucleotides align to TRBD1. The CDR3 spans 15 residues. CDR1 LGHNA and CDR2 YSLEER come from the germline V gene. V lost 6 bases, J lost 1 base, and 4 bases stayed unmatched. CDR3 residues: CASSSGTGGTDTQYF. The CDR3 bases are TGCGCCAGCAGTTCCGGGACAGGGGGCACAGATACGCAGTATTTT.

The CDR3 is CASSQEAVRSSYEQYF. CDR3 DNA: TGCGCCAGCAGCCAAGAGGCTGTAAGGAGCTCCTACGAGCAGTACTTC. V and J are TRBV4-3 and TRBJ2-7; unclear D gene. Germline CDR1 LGHNA, CDR2 YSLEER. The V gene lost 0 bases and the J gene lost 0 bases, with 12 bases spanning the gap. CDR3 length: 16 residues.

This chain joins TRBV4-3 and TRBJ1-4, with 10 bases that match TRBD1. V lost 0 bases to trimming and J lost 7 bases; unmatched junction nucleotides: 2. CDR1 is LGHNA and CDR2 is YSLEER in the germline V gene. The CDR3 has 15 amino acids. The CDR3 reads CASSQDGTGVEKLFF. The CDR3 DNA follows: TGCGCCAGCAGCCAAGATGGGACAGGGGTTGAAAAACTGTTTTTT.

This clone was recorded only once. J is TRBJ1-5 and V is TRBV27, with a weak D call TRBD1 (5 bases). Trimming took 6 bases from V and 2 from J, leaving 14 bases between them. CDR3 size: 15 residues. CDR1 MNHEY and CDR2 SMNVEV come from the germline V gene (reference sequence). CDR3 loop: CASSFGGFGNQPQHF. CDR3 sequence (DNA): TGTGCCAGCAGCTTTGGGGGGTTTGGCAATCAGCCCCAGCATTTT.

The CDR3 is CASSSLPLAVLTDTQYF. CDR3 sequence (DNA): TGTGCCAGCAGTTCCCTCCCTCTAGCGGTGCTCACAGATACGCAGTATTTT. The rearrangement uses TRBV27 and TRBJ2-3; 7 bases align to TRBD2. This CDR3 is built from 17 residues. Germline CDR1 and CDR2: MNHEY and SMNVEV (reference sequence). The V gene end was trimmed by 4 bases and the J gene end by 2 bases; junction bases not matched to a gene: 12.

This sequence joins TRBV6-1 and TRBJ2-7, with 12 bases identical to TRBD2. Germline V gene data show CDR1 as MNHNS and CDR2 as SASEGT. J gave up 2 bases and V 3 bases, and 2 bases lay outside the gene matches. The CDR3 sequence is 15 residues long. The CDR3 DNA follows: TGTGCCAGCAGTGAGCTAGCGGGAGGGCCCTACGAGCAGTACTTC. Translated: CASSELAGGPYEQYF.